This T cell receptor (beta chain) originates from a study of blood T cell repertoires in COVID-19. At the level of the study: Acute-phase and convalescent COVID-19 samples originated in the United States, Italy and Spain. Sources were T cells, B-cell-depleted T cells, or PBMCs; the material itself was cDNA or gDNA.

Germline trimming cut 5 bases from V and 7 bases from J; bases unmatched to any gene: 8. The V gene's germline CDR1 is MRHNA and CDR2 SNTAGT. The CDR3 contains 14 residues. The authors' processing: Amplification of reference gene primers was used by the study to estimate nucleated cell counts. TCRdb's table, derived via immunoSEQ multiplex PCR, lists solely in-frame clones and lacks some. V and J calls and clone size are as listed in that table; D and trimming were resolved from the DNA. The table lists about 280,000 clones, approximately 91% of them singletons, with approximately 2% in the top ten. The sequenced sample was peripheral blood. This TCR was recovered from a man aged 50-60 years with acute or convalescent COVID-19. This chain connects TRBV6-4 to TRBJ1-2; 9 bases match TRBD1. CDR3 DNA sequence: TGTGCCAGCAGTCCTGTCCCGGGACAGGGTGGCTACACCTTC. Encoded protein: CASSPVPGQGGYTF.